This TCR beta chain was sequenced during a study of T cell changes during pregnancy in multiple sclerosis. In its sample, this clone was seen many times. The CDR3 spans 16 residues. CDR1 is LGHNA, CDR2 YNFKEQ, per germline. V lost 0 bases, J lost 0 bases, and 6 bases lay in between. TCRdb's table, derived via immunoSEQ multiplex PCR, lists solely in-frame clones and lacks some. The sample lists fewer than 90,000 clones, about 93% occurring once. The sequencing used peripheral blood, collected in the first trimester of pregnancy. The chain recombines TRBV4-2 with TRBJ2-6; D is perhaps TRBD1 (5 bases). The receptor's source is a female donor with multiple sclerosis, enrolled in a pregnancy study. The chain's CDR3 is CASSQETGSGANVLTF. CDR3 bases: TGTGCCAGCAGCCAAGAAACAGGCTCTGGGGCCAACGTCCTGACTTTC.